The T cell receptor beta chain described here comes from a study of cytomegalovirus exposure and HLA in healthy donors. The CDR3 is 17 residues long. Losses at the gene ends were 3 bases for V and 4 bases for J; bases not matched to a gene: 10. Germline loops: CDR1 MGHRA, CDR2 YSYEKL. Primers included in the PCR were 60 Vbeta and 13 Jbeta primers. Assay: immunoSEQ multiplex PCR; the TCRdb copy retains only in-frame clones and omits some. The data show about 200,000 clones, about 79% seen once. Sequencing was done on a sample of PBMCs. The rearrangement uses TRBV4-1 and TRBJ1-4; 8 nucleotides align to TRBD1. The sequence was collected from a boy aged 2-9 years in good health and CMV-seronegative. The CDR3, as DNA: TGCGCCAGCAGCCAGGGGTGGACAGGGTGGTATAATGAAAAACTGTTTTTT. Its translation is CASSQGWTGWYNEKLFF.